This TCR beta chain was found in a study of T cell responses to AZD1222 COVID-19 vaccine. Points from the study as a whole: Regions 160-218 and 743-854 held dominance among vaccine-associated CD4 TCRs, which spanned spike. Spike-specific TCR breadth and depth were elevated following two AZD1222 doses. Clonal diversity may have been underestimated, and the donors were mostly white British, with more females than males. Scientists sampled the repertoires only once the peak T cell response had passed.

The method was immunoSEQ multiplex PCR; TCRdb's version includes in-frame clones alone and lacks a portion of them. Of 69,000 or so clones in the sample, approximately 90% were seen once. Germline V gene lookup returns CDR1 SGHTA and CDR2 FQGNSA. CDR3 length equals 12 residues. V lost 2 bases and J lost 8, with 9 bases in between. The count of this clone is one. Antigen unknown. The sample was peripheral blood, taken 28 days after the second dose of the MenACWY control vaccine. The V and J genes are TRBV7-2 and TRBJ1-1; D unclear. The receptor comes from an adult who received the MenACWY meningococcal vaccine as a control. The CDR3: CASSLQTNEAFF. CDR3 nucleotides: TGTGCCAGCAGCTTACAAACCAACGAAGCTTTCTTT. Filled out from reference TRBV7-2 and TRBJ1-1, the complete variable domain reads GAGVSQSPSNKVTEKGKDVELRCDPISGHTALYWYRQSLGQGLEFLIYFQGNSAPDKSGLPSDRFSAERTGGSVSTLTIQRTQQEDSAVYLCASSLQTNEAFFGQGTRLTVV.